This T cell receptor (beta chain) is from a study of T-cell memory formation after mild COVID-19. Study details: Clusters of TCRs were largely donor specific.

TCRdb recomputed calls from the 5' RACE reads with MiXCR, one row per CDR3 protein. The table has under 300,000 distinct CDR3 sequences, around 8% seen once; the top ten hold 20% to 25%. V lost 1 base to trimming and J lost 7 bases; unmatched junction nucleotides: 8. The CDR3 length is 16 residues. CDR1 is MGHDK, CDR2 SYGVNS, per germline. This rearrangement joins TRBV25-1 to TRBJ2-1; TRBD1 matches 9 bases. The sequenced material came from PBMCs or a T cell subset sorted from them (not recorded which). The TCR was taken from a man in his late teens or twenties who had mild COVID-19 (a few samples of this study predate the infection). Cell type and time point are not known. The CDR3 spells CASSEWSGQGRNEQFF. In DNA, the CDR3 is TGTGCCAGCAGTGAATGGTCGGGACAGGGTAGGAATGAGCAGTTCTTC.